This T cell receptor (beta chain) was identified in a study of blood T cell repertoires in COVID-19. Study-level background: There were acute and convalescent COVID-19 samples, and they came from the United States, Italy and Spain.

CDR3 length equals 17 residues. CDR1 is KGHSH and CDR2 is LQKENI in the germline V gene. Trimming cost V 5 bases and J 0 bases; bases outside gene matches: 7. Data came from immunoSEQ multiplex PCR; TCRdb stores just in-frame clones and leaves some out. Here the sample spans about 110,000 clones, roughly 88% being singletons. Sequences were obtained from peripheral blood. This TCR was sampled from a human donor in a cohort sampled during active COVID-19. This chain links TRBV18 with TRBJ1-2; 12 nucleotides match TRBD1. The CDR3 loop reads CASSSTGTGGTNYGYTF. The CDR3 coding sequence is TGTGCCAGCTCATCCACCGGGACAGGGGGCACTAACTATGGCTACACCTTC.